This T cell receptor beta chain was sequenced for a study of cytomegalovirus exposure and HLA in healthy donors. Trimming removed 3 bases at V and 2 bases at J, with 2 bases between. This CDR3 is built from 11 residues. CDR1 is SGHRS and CDR2 is YFSETQ in the germline V gene. In its sample, this clone was seen a few times. Antigen specificity is unknown. The same CDR3 arises from other DNA sequences in this sample as well. Findings and caveats of the study: Upon later analysis, HLA-associated TCR beta chains proved more clonally expanded than other, equally common chains. Researchers catalogued approximately 170 TCR beta chains as cytomegalovirus-associated. Presence/absence analyses assumed roughly uniform sequencing depth across donors.

The PCR ran on 60 Vbeta and 13 Jbeta primers. Produced via immunoSEQ multiplex PCR; TCRdb's table is partial and in-frame only. The sample has over 95,000 clones, 70% to 85% seen once. V usage is TRBV5-1 and J usage is TRBJ2-5; D gene ambiguous. This clonotype originated in a middle-aged man in good health and CMV-seropositive. The sequenced material came from PBMCs. As DNA, the CDR3 is TGCGCCAGCAGCTCACAAGAGACCCAGTACTTC. It is translated as CASSSQETQYF.